The 8 T cell receptor beta chains below were found in one sample sequenced in a study of regulatory T cells in long-lasting Graves disease. Building the TCR beta libraries relied on iRepertoire HTBI primers, and CDR3 regions underwent Arm-PCR. MiXCR, run by TCRdb on the multiplex PCR reads, gives a single entry per CDR3 protein. The repertoire includes about 440,000 distinct CDR3 sequences, approximately 15% of them detected once, and over 15% sits in the top ten. Indicated time point: newly diagnosed GD, antithyroid drugs for less than 3 months. From RNA extracted from PBMCs, the TCR library was made. These sequences were also reported in another study, on T cells in Graves' hyperthyroidism and ophthalmopathy.

Material: peripheral blood mononuclear cells (PBMCs), obtained at new diagnosis, from a patient treated with antithyroid drugs. Receptors originate from a woman aged 30 to 39 with Graves disease.

As for this clonotype: The junction does not match germline at one end; this may be a read error. CDR3 protein: CAGQESYEQLF. In DNA, the CDR3 is TGTGCCGGACAGGAGTCCTACGAGCAGCTCTTC. V gene TRBV30 combines with J gene TRBJ2-1; 7 positions agree with TRBD1. This CDR3 has 11 residues. Germline V gene sequence: CDR1 GTSNPN, CDR2 SVGIG (reference sequence).

This clonotype was found a few times. The V gene is TRBV3-1, the J gene TRBJ2-7; a weak D match, TRBD1 (5 bases). CDR3 length: 12 amino acids. V was cut by 1 base and J by 6 bases, with 7 bases left in between. Germline CDR1 and CDR2: LGHDT and YNNKEL (reference sequence). The chain's CDR3 is CASSQGRGEQYF. The CDR3 bases are TGTGCCAGCAGCCAAGGAAGGGGCGAGCAGTACTTC.

Only one count was recorded for this clonotype. A single base separates this from a much larger clone, so it may be a read error. The chain uses TRBV12-3 or TRBV12-4 and TRBJ2-7, with 11 bases aligning to TRBD2. The ends lost 4 bases at V and 7 bases at J; junction bases unmatched: 15. This CDR3 region has 17 residues. CDR3 in amino acids: CASSSDILAGGYNEQYF. The CDR3 coding sequence is TGTGCCAGCAGTTCCGACATTCTAGCGGGGGGTTACAATGAGCAGTACTTC.

This clonotype was seen a handful of times. V gene TRBV5-1 combines with J gene TRBJ2-7, with a tentative D call TRBD1 (6 bases). CDR1 SGHRS and CDR2 YFSETQ come from the germline V gene. Between the trimmed V and J ends, which lost 3 bases and 3 bases, there was a span of 16 bases. The CDR3 sequence is 15 residues long. CDR3 residues: CASSSRTGIVYEQYF. CDR3 sequence (DNA): TGCGCCAGCAGCTCCAGAACAGGGATCGTCTACGAGCAGTACTTC.

This clonotype was seen a handful of times. This chain joins TRBV27 and TRBJ2-7; D may be TRBD2 (7 bases). Germline V gives CDR1 MNHEY, CDR2 SMNVEV (reference sequence). Trimming took 6 bases from V and 4 from J, leaving 16 bases between them. The CDR3 has 14 amino acids. CDR3 sequence reads: CASSKGGTGYEQYF. In DNA, the CDR3 is TGTGCCAGCAGCAAGGGGGGGACCGGGTACGAGCAGTACTTC.

The V and J genes are TRBV28 and TRBJ2-1, with 14 positions matching TRBD2. Trimming removed 5 bases from V and 8 bases from J; junction bases left unmatched: 8. The CDR3 has 16 residues. Germline V gives CDR1 MDHEN, CDR2 SYDVKM. CDR3 bases: TGTGCCAGCAGTCCGAGACTAGCGGGAGGGACCCATGAGCAGTTCTTC. It translates to CASSPRLAGGTHEQFF.

The chain employs TRBV5-4 and TRBJ2-4; D is unresolved. The V gene's germline CDR1 is SGHNT and CDR2 YYREEE (reference sequence). The V end lost 4 bases, the J end lost 5 bases, and 16 bases lay between the germline ends. The CDR3 length is 15 residues. The CDR3 DNA is TGTGCCAGCAGCCCCGGATTCACTCTAGAAAACATTCAGTACTTC. It is translated as CASSPGFTLENIQYF.

This clonotype has ten or more counts. The V and J genes are TRBV24-1 and TRBJ2-7; 11 nucleotides line up with TRBD1. Germline CDR1 and CDR2: KGHDR and SFDVKD. Trimming removed 5 bases from V and 0 bases from J; junction bases left unmatched: 8. The CDR3 contains 17 residues. The CDR3 is CATSARTGGYDSYEQYF. The CDR3, as DNA: TGTGCCACCAGTGCTAGGACAGGGGGCTATGACTCCTACGAGCAGTACTTC.